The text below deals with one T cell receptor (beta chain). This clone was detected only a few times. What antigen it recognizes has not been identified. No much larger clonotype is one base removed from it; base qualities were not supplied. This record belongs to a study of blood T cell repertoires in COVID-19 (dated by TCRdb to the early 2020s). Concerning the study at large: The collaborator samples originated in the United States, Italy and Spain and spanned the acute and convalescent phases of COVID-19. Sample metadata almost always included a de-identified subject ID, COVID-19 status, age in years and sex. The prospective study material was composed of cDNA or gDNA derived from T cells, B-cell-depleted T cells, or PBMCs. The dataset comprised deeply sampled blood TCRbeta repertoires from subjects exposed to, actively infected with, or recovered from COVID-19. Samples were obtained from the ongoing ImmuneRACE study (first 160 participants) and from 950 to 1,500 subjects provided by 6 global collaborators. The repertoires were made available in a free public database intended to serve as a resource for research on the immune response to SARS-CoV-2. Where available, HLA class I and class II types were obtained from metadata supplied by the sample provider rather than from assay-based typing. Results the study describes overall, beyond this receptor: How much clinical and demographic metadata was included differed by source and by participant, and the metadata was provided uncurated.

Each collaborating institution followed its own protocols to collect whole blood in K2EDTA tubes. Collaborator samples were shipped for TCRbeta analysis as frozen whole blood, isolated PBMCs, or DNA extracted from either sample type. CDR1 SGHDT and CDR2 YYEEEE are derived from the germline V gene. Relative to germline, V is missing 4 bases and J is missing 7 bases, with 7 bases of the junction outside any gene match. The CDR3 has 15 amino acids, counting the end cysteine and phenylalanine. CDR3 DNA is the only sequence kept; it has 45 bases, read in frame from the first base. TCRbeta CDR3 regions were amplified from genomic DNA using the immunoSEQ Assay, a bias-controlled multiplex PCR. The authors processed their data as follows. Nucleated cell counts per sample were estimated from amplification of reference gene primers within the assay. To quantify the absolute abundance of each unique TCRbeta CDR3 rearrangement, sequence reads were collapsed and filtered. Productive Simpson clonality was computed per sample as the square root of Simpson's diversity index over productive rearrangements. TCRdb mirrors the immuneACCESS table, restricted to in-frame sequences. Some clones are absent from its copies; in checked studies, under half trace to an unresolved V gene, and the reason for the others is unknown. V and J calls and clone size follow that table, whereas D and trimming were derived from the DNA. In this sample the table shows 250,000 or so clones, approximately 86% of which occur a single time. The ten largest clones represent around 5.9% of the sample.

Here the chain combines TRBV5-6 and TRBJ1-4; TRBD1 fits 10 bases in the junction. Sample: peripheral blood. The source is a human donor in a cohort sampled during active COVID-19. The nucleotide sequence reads TGTGCCAGCAGCCCAGGCGGGACAGGGGTTGAAAAACTGTTTTTT. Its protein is CASSPGGTGVEKLFF.